This T cell receptor beta chain was documented in a study of T cell responses to AZD1222 COVID-19 vaccine. Findings and caveats of the study: Across the whole spike, CD4 TCRs peaked at regions 160-218 and 743-854.

Germline V lookup: CDR1 MNHEY, CDR2 SVGAGI. The CDR3 has 12 residues. V lost 4 bases and J lost 7, with 10 bases in between. With respect to this clone: The antigen is unknown.

TCRdb's table, derived via immunoSEQ multiplex PCR, lists solely in-frame clones and lacks some. The sample yields 150,000 or so clones, 85% to 95% seen once. This material consisted of peripheral blood, taken on day 0 of AZD1222 vaccination. The V and J genes are TRBV6-5 and TRBJ1-2; no definite D call. This TCR was sampled from an adult in good health. CDR3 loop: CASSSEGRGYTF. DNA of the CDR3: TGTGCCAGCAGTTCTGAGGGCCGTGGCTACACCTTC.